This T cell receptor beta chain was profiled in a study of shared clonotypes between healthy human individuals. With regard to this clone: The antigen remains undetermined.

The assay was run at deep level. TCRdb's table, derived via immunoSEQ multiplex PCR, lists solely in-frame clones and lacks some. In the table there are some 2,000,000 clones, about 94% of which are singletons. Caucasian adults living in Nashville, Tennessee, provided all samples. A CD45RA-negative memory subset and a CD45RA+ naive subset were separated from the CD4+ cells. V was clipped by 5 bases and J by 7 bases; unmatched bases: 4. The CDR3 runs 12 residues. Germline V gene sequence: CDR1 MDHEN, CDR2 SYDVKM. Findings and limits, study-wide: Non-shared clonotypes had lower generation probabilities than those shared by all four donors.

The source is a man between 18 and 29 years old in good health. J is TRBJ1-2 and V is TRBV28; 7 nucleotides agree with TRBD1. The sample was naive CD4+ T cells sorted from blood. Noted subset: CD45RA+ positively selected. In DNA, the CDR3 is TGTGCCAGCAGTCAAGGACAGGTTGGCTACACCTTC. Protein sequence: CASSQGQVGYTF.